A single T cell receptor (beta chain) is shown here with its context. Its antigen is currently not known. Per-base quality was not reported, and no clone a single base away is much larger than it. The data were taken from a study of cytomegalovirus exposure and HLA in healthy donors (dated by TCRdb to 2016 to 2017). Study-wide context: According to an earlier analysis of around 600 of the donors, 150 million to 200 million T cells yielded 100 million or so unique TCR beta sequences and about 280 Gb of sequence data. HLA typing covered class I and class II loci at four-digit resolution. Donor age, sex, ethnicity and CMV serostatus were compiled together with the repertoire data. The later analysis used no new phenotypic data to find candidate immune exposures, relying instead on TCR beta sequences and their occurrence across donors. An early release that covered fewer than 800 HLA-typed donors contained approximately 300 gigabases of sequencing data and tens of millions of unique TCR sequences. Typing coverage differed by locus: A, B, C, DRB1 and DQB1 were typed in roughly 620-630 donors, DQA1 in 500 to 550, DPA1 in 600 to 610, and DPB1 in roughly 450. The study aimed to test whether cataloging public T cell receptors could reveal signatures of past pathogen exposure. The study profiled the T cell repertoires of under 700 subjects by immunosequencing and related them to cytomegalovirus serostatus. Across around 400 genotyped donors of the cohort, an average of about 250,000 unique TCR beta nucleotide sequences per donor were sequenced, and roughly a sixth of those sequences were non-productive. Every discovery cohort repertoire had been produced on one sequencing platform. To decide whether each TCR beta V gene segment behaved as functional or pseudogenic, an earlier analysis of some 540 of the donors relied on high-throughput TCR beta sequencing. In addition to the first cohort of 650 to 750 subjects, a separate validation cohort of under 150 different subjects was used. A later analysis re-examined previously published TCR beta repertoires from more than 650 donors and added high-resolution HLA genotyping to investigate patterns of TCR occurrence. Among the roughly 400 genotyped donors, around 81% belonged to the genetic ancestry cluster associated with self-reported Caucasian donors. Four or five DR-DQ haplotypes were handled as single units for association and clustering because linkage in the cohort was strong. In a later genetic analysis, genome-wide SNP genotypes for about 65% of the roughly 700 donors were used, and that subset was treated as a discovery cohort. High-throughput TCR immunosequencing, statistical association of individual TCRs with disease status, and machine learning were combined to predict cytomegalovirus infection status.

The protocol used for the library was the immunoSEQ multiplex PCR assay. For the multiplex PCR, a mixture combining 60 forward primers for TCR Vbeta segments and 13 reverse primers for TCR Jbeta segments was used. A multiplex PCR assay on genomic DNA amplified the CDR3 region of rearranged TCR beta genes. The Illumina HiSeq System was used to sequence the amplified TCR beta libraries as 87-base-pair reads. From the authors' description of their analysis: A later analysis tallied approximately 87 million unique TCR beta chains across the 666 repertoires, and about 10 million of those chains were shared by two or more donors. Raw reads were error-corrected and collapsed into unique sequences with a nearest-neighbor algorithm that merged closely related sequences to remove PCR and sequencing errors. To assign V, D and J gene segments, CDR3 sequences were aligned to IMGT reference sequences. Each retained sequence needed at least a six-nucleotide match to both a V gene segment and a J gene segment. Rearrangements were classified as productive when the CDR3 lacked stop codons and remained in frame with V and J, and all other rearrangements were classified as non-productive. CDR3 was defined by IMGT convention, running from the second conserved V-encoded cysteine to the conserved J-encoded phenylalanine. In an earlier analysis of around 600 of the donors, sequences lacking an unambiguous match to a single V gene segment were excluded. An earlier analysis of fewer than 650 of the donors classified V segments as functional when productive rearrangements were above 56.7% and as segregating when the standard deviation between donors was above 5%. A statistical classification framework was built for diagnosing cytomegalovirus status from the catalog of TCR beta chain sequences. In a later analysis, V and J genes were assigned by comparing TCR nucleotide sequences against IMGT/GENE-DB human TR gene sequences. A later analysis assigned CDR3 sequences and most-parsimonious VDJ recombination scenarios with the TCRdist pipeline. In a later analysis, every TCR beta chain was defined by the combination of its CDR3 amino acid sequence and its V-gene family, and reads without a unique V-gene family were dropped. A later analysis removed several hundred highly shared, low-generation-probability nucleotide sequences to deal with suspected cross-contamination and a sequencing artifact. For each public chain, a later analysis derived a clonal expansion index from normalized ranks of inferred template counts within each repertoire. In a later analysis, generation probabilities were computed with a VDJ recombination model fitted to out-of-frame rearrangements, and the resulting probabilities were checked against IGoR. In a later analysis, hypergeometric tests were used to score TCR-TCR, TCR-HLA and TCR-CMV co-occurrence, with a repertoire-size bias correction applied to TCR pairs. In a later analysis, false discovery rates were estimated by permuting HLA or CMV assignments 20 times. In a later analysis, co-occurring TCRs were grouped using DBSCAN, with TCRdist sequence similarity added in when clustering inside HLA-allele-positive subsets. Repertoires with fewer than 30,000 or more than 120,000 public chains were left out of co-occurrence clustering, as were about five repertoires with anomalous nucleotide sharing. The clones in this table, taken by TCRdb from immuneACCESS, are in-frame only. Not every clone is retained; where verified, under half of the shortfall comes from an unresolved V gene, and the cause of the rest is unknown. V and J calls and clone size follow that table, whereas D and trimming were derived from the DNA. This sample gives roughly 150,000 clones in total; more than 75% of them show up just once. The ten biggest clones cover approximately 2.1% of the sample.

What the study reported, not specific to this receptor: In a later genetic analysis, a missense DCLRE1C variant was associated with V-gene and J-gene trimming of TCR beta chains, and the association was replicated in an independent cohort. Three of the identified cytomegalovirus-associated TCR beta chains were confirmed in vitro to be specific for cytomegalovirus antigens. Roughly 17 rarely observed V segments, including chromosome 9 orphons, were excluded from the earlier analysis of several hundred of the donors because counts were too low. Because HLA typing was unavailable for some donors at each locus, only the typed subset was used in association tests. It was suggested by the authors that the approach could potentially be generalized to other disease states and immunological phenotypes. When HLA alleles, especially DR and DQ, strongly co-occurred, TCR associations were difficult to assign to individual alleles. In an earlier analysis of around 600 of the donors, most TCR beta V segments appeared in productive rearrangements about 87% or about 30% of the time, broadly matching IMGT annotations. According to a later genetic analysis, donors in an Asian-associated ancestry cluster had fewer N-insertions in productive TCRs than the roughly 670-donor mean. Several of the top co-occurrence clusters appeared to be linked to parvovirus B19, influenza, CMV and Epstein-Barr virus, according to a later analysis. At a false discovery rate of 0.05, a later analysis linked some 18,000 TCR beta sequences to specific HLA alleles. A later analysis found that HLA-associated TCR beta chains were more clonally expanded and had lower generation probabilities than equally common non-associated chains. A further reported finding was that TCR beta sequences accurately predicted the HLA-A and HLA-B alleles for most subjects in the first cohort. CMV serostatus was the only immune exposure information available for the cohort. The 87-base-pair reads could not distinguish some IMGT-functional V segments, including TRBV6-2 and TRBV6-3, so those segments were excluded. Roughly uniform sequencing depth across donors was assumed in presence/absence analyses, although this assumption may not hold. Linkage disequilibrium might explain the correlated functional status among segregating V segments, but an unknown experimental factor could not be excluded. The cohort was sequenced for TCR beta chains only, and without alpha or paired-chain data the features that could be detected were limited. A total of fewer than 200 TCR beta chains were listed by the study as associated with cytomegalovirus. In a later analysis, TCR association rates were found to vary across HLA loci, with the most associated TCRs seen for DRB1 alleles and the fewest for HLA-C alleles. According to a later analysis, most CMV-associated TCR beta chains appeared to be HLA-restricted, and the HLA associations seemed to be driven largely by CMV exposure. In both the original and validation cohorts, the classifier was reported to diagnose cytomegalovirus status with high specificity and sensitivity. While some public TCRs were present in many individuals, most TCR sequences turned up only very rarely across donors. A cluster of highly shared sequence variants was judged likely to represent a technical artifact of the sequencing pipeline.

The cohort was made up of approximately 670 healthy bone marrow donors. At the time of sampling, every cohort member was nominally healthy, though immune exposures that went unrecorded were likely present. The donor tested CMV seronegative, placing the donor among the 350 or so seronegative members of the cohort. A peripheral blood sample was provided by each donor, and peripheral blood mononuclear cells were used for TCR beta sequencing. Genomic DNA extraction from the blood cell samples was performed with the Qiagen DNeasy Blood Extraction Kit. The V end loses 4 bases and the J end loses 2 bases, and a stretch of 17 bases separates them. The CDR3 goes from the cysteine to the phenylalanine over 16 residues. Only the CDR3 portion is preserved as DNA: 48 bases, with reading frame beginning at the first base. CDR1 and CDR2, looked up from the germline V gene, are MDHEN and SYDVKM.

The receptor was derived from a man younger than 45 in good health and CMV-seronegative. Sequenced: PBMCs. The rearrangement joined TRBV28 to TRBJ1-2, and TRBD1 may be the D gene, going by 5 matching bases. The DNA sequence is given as TGTGCCAGCAGTTATTACCTCAGGGCCATCAACTATGGCTACACCTTC. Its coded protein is CASSYYLRAINYGYTF.